The sequence of this TCR beta chain was determined in a study of blood T cell repertoires in COVID-19. V dropped 3 bases and J dropped 6; count of bases not matched to a gene: 11. CDR3 size: 15 residues. Germline V gene data show CDR1 as SGHRS and CDR2 as YFSETQ. The repertoire was sequenced with immunoSEQ multiplex PCR; TCRdb's copy has only in-frame clones and lacks some. The data show approximately 82,000 clones, around 88% seen once. The source material was peripheral blood. This TCR was sampled from a woman aged 55-70 years with acute or convalescent COVID-19. The gene calls are TRBV5-1 and TRBJ2-7; TRBD1 agrees at 8 bases. CDR3: CASSWGGGQAAEQYF. For the CDR3, the DNA is TGCGCCAGCAGCTGGGGTGGGGGACAGGCTGCCGAGCAGTACTTC.